This TCR beta chain comes out of a study of glioma-infiltrating T cells after dendritic cell vaccination. The study's findings and limits: Higher pretreatment TIL content predicted longer progression-free time and survival.

Germline trimming cut 2 bases from V and 1 base from J; bases unmatched to any gene: 6. Germline V gene data show CDR1 as SGHTA and CDR2 as FQGTGA. This CDR3 spans 16 amino acids. With regard to this clone: Its target is not known.

Amplification used 60 V beta primers and 13 J beta primers. TCRdb keeps only in-frame clones here, not all; method: immunoSEQ multiplex PCR. The sample yields about 92,000 clones, 65% to 90% seen once. PBMC sampling occurred before vaccination, two weeks after the third dose, and at progression. The source material was blood, sampled before dendritic cell vaccination. J is TRBJ2-3 and V is TRBV7-3, with 7 bases that match TRBD1. This TCR came from a human donor with glioblastoma. The CDR3 DNA reads TGTGCCAGCAGCTTAGTCCGGGACAGCGGCACAGATACGCAGTATTTT. Its protein product is CASSLVRDSGTDTQYF.